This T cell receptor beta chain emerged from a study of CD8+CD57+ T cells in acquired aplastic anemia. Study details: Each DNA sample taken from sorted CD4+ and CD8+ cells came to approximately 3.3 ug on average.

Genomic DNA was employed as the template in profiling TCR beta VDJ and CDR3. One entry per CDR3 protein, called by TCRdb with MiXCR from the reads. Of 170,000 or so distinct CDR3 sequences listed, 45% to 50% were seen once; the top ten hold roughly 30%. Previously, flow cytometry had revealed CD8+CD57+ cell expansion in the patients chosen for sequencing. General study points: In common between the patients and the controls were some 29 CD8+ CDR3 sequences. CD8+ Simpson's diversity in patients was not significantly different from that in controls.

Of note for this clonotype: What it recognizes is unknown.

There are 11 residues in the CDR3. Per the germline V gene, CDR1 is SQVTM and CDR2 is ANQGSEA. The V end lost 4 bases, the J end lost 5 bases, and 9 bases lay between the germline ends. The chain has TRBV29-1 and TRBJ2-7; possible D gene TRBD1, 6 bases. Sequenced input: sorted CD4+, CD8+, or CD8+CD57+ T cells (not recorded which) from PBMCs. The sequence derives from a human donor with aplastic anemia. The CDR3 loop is CSVVTGNEQYF. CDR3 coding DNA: TGCAGCGTTGTTACAGGGAACGAGCAGTACTTC.